What follows describes a single TCR beta chain. The specificity of this receptor is unknown. Base qualities are not at hand, and no much larger clone is one base apart. The sample comes from a study of control samples from healthy donors and cancer patients (dated by TCRdb to about 2020). Library prep was done by the immunoSEQ multiplex PCR assay. TCRdb's version of the immuneACCESS table is confined to in-frame rearrangements and falls short of the full clone set. An unresolved V gene accounts for under half of the shortfall where checked; the remainder is of unknown origin. The sample table records about 70,000 clones; more than 75% of these occur just once. Around 2.8% of the sample is taken by the ten largest. CDR1 and CDR2 are drawn from the germline V gene: SGHTA, FQGNSA. Trimming costs V 1 base and J 0 bases, and their ends lie 10 bases apart. The CDR3, from cysteine to phenylalanine, totals 15 residues. The retained sequence is limited to the CDR3, 45 bases, with the frame set at the first base.

Sequencing was carried out using PBMCs. The sequence was obtained from a woman in her 50s with lung cancer. The V and J segments used are TRBV7-2 and TRBJ2-7; the D gene remains uncertain. The encoded CDR3 is CASSLVPTGSYEQYF. The nucleotide sequence reads TGTGCCAGCAGCTTAGTCCCAACTGGCTCCTACGAGCAGTACTTC.